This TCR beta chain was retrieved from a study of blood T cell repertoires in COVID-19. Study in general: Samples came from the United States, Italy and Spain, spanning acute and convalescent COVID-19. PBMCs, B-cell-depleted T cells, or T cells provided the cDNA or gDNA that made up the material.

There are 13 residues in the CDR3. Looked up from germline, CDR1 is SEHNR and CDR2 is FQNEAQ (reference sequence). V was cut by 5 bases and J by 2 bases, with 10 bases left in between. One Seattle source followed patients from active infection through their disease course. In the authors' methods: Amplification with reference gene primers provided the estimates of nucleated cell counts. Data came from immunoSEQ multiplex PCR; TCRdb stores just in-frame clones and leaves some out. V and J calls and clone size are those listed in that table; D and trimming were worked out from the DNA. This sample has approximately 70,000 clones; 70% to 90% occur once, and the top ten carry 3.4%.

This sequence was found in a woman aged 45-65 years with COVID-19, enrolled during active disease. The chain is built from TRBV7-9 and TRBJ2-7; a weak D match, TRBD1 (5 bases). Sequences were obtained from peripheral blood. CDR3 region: CASSLSGTYEQYF. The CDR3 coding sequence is TGTGCCAGCAGCCTATCAGGGACCTACGAGCAGTACTTC.